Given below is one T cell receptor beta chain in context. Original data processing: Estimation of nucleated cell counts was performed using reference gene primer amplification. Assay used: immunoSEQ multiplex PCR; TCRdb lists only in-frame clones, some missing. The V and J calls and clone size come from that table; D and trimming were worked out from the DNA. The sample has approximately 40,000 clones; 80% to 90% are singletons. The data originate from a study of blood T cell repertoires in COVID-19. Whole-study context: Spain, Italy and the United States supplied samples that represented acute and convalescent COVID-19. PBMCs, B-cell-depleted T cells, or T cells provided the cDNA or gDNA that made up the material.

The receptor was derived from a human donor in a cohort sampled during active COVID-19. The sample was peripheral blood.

As DNA, the CDR3 is TGCGCCAGCAGCCCGACAGGGGCGAACACTGAAGCTTTCTTT. Translating gives CASSPTGANTEAFF. The chain is built from TRBV4-3 and TRBJ1-1; 8 bases line up with TRBD1. The V gene end was trimmed by 4 bases and the J gene end by 1 base; junction bases not matched to a gene: 2. In germline, CDR1 is LGHNA, CDR2 YSLEER. CDR3 size: 14 residues.